Shown below are 22 T cell receptor beta chains from a single sample sequenced in a study of T cell responses to AZD1222 COVID-19 vaccine. Assay: immunoSEQ multiplex PCR; the TCRdb copy retains only in-frame clones and omits some. Among approximately 76,000 clones listed, about 87% were seen once. The sample was peripheral blood, taken on day 0 of AZD1222 vaccination. These receptors all come from an adult in good health.

This rearrangement joins TRBV5-6 to TRBJ2-5, with D possibly TRBD1 on 7 matching bases. Trimming removed 6 bases at V and 1 base at J, with 13 bases between. This CDR3 is 14 amino acids long. Germline V gene data show CDR1 as SGHDT and CDR2 as YYEEEE. This CDR3 reads CASTGGQTQETQYF. The CDR3, as DNA: TGTGCCAGCACCGGGGGACAGACCCAAGAGACCCAGTACTTC. The full variable domain, rest sourced from reference TRBV5-6 and TRBJ2-5, is DAGVTQSPTHLIKTRGQQVTLRCSPKSGHDTVSWYQQALGQGPQFIFQYYEEEERQRGNFPDRFSGHQFPNYSSELNVNALLLGDSALYLCASTGGQTQETQYFGPGTRLLVL.

The V and J genes are TRBV30 and TRBJ2-3, with 7 bases aligning to TRBD1. Trimming cost V 1 base and J 2 bases; bases outside gene matches: 3. Germline V gene lookup returns CDR1 GTSNPN and CDR2 SVGIG (reference sequence). The CDR3 runs to 14 residues. DNA for the CDR3: TGTGCCTGGAGTGGGGACAGTAACACAGATACGCAGTATTTT. Translated, it gives CAWSGDSNTDTQYF.

In nucleotides, the CDR3 is TGTGCCAGCAGACAACAGGGGGGTACTGAAGCTTTCTTT. As protein: CASRQQGGTEAFF. This chain connects TRBV5-4 to TRBJ1-1; 8 bases agree with TRBD1. V was clipped by 5 bases and J by 5 bases; unmatched bases: 5. Per the germline V gene, CDR1 is SGHNT and CDR2 is YYREEE (reference sequence). The CDR3 covers 13 residues.

The J gene is TRBJ1-2, the V gene TRBV5-1, with 11 bases aligning to TRBD1. Germline values: CDR1 SGHRS, CDR2 YFSETQ. The CDR3 is made up of 13 amino acids. V lost 4 bases to trimming and J lost 9 bases; unmatched junction nucleotides: 5. The CDR3 sequence: CASSAGQGASYTF. CDR3 in DNA: TGCGCCAGCAGCGCCGGACAGGGGGCAAGCTACACCTTC.

This clone was recorded once. This chain uses TRBV30 with TRBJ1-6; D is perhaps TRBD1 (6 bases). Trimming cost V 5 bases and J 9 bases, with 17 bases left between them. This CDR3 is 14 amino acids long. The germline V gene has CDR1 GTSNPN and CDR2 SVGIG (reference sequence). CDR3 in amino acids: CAWGLRGAGSPLHF. CDR3 in DNA: TGTGCCTGGGGGCTCAGGGGAGCGGGTTCACCCCTCCACTTT.

This sequence joins TRBV2 and TRBJ2-7; D is unclear. The V end was cut by 8 bases, the J end by 1 base, with 12 bases between. This CDR3 is built from 13 residues. Germline V CDR1 and CDR2: SNHLY, FYNNEI. The CDR3 loop reads CASLRWGSYEQYF. The CDR3 DNA reads as TGTGCCAGCCTCCGTTGGGGTTCCTACGAGCAGTACTTC.

The chain employs TRBV19 and TRBJ1-3; tentative D call: TRBD1 (5 bases). With 0 bases removed from V and 4 bases from J, the gap between germline ends came to 10 bases. Germline V gene lookup returns CDR1 LNHDA and CDR2 SQIVND (reference sequence). The CDR3 runs 15 residues. In DNA form, the CDR3 reads TGTGCCAGTAGTATAGATCAGGGAAACGGAAACACCATATATTTT. Translation: CASSIDQGNGNTIYF. Together with reference TRBV19 and TRBJ1-3, the CDR3 gives the full variable domain: DGGITQSPKYLFRKEGQNVTLSCEQNLNHDAMYWYRQDPGQGLRLIYYSQIVNDFQKGDIAEGYSVSREKKESFPLTVTSAQKNPTAFYLCASSIDQGNGNTIYFGEGSWLTVV.

Concerning this clone: Other DNA sequences within the sample encode an identical CDR3. The rearrangement uses TRBV6-1 and TRBJ1-2, with a tentative D call TRBD1 (5 bases). Per the germline V gene, CDR1 is MNHNS and CDR2 is SASEGT. Trimming removed 0 bases from V and 8 bases from J, with 7 bases in between. There are 12 residues in the CDR3. CDR3 amino acids: CASSEAGLGYTF. The CDR3 nucleotides are TGTGCCAGCAGTGAAGCGGGGCTCGGCTACACCTTC.

V and J are TRBV6-5 and TRBJ1-2; 8 positions match TRBD1. The CDR3 is 14 amino acids. V shed 7 bases and J 4 bases; nucleotides not matched to a gene: 8. Germline V gives CDR1 MNHEY, CDR2 SVGAGI. The CDR3 nucleotides are TGTGCCAGCATATCGGCAGGGGGCGGCTATGGCTACACCTTC. Amino acids: CASISAGGGYGYTF.

The V call is TRBV28, the J call TRBJ1-1, with D hard to call. The V and J ends lost 6 bases and 0 bases respectively, with 5 bases between them. This CDR3 has 12 residues. The germline CDR1 and CDR2 sequences are MDHEN and SYDVKM. Here the CDR3 reads CASRGMNTEAFF. CDR3 nucleotide sequence: TGTGCCAGCAGGGGGATGAACACTGAAGCTTTCTTT.

The genes are TRBV19 and TRBJ1-4, with 7 bases lining up with TRBD1. This CDR3 comprises 18 residues. Germline assignment: CDR1 LNHDA and CDR2 SQIVND (reference sequence). Trimming cost V 5 bases and J 10 bases; bases outside gene matches: 22. The CDR3 loop is CASSLRGHLDRAERKLFF. The CDR3 DNA reads TGTGCCAGTAGTCTTAGGGGACACCTCGACAGGGCGGAACGAAAACTGTTTTTT.

This clone was found once. The V call is TRBV5-1, the J call TRBJ1-1; D is undetermined. V lost 7 bases and J 1 base, leaving 20 bases between the germline ends. Looked up from germline, CDR1 is SGHRS and CDR2 is YFSETQ. This CDR3 is 16 amino acids long. The CDR3 reads CASFEGSGVSNTEAFF. The CDR3 DNA sequence: TGCGCCAGCTTCGAAGGATCCGGGGTTTCGAACACTGAAGCTTTCTTT.

The chain links TRBV6-5 to TRBJ2-5; TRBD1 matches 12 bases. CDR1 MNHEY and CDR2 SVGAGI come from the germline V gene. V trimming: 2 bases; J trimming: 5 bases; junction bases outside the gene matches: 6. CDR3 length: 16 amino acids. DNA of the CDR3: TGTGCCAGCAGTTACGCAGAGGGACAGGGGGCGGAGACCCAGTACTTC. Its protein product is CASSYAEGQGAETQYF.

V is TRBV7-6 and J is TRBJ2-2, with 7 bases aligning to TRBD2. Trimming removed 3 bases from V and 1 base from J; junction bases left unmatched: 2. Germline loops: CDR1 SGHVS, CDR2 FNYEAQ. This CDR3 is 15 amino acids long. The CDR3 region is CASSLGGLNTGELFF. Here the CDR3 DNA reads TGTGCCAGCAGCTTGGGGGGGTTGAACACCGGGGAGCTGTTTTTT.

The chain links TRBV19 to TRBJ1-5; TRBD1 matches 11 bases. The CDR3 is 14 amino acids. The V and J ends lost 6 bases and 6 bases, in that order; junction bases with no gene match: 4. Germline V gene sequence: CDR1 LNHDA, CDR2 SQIVND (reference sequence). The CDR3 loop is CASSAGTGGQPQHF. Written as DNA, the CDR3 is TGTGCCAGTAGCGCCGGGACAGGGGGTCAGCCCCAGCATTTT.

The V gene is TRBV9, the J gene TRBJ2-3; 9 bases map to TRBD2. The trim removed 2 bases at V and 2 bases at J, leaving 3 bases unmatched. The length of the CDR3 is 15 residues. From germline, CDR1 is SGDLS and CDR2 YYNGEE. The CDR3 reads CASSVAGGNTDTQYF. DNA for the CDR3: TGTGCCAGCAGCGTGGCGGGAGGGAACACAGATACGCAGTATTTT.

This clone was found a few times. This chain connects TRBV28 to TRBJ2-7, with 9 nucleotides matching TRBD2. J lost 1 base, V lost 8 bases, and 6 bases had no gene match. From germline, CDR1 is MDHEN and CDR2 SYDVKM. The CDR3 loop spans 14 amino acids. CDR3 amino acids: CASRERGESYEQYF. Written as DNA, the CDR3 is TGTGCCAGCCGAGAGCGGGGGGAATCCTACGAGCAGTACTTC.

The chain combines TRBV6-2 or TRBV6-3 with TRBJ2-7; no definite D call. CDR1 and CDR2 (germline): MNHEY, SVGEGT. This CDR3 has 12 amino acids. V gave up 6 bases and J gave up 1 base, with 7 bases separating them. The CDR3 DNA is TGTGCCAGCAGCGAAGGATCCTACGAGCAGTACTTC. Translating it yields CASSEGSYEQYF.

The chain links TRBV5-1 to TRBJ2-3, with TRBD2 identical over 8 bases. Germline trimming cut 2 bases from V and 4 bases from J; bases unmatched to any gene: 3. CDR3 length equals 14 residues. CDR1 is SGHRS, CDR2 YFSETQ, per germline. The CDR3 reads CASSFGLAADTQYF. CDR3 coding DNA: TGCGCCAGCAGCTTCGGACTAGCAGCAGATACGCAGTATTTT.

The chain is built from TRBV20-1 and TRBJ1-2; 7 bases are shared with TRBD1. Germline loops: CDR1 DFQATT, CDR2 SNEGSKA (reference sequence). Losses at the gene ends were 3 bases for V and 6 bases for J; bases not matched to a gene: 7. The length of the CDR3 is 13 residues. The CDR3 sequence is CSASSDRVDGYTF. CDR3 sequence (DNA): TGCAGTGCTAGTAGTGACAGGGTGGATGGCTACACCTTC.

This clone was detected only once. This chain connects TRBV18 to TRBJ2-7; 7 positions agree with TRBD1. The V gene's germline CDR1 is KGHSH and CDR2 LQKENI. CDR3 length: 13 residues. V dropped 4 bases and J dropped 2; count of bases not matched to a gene: 2. CDR3 sequence: CASSLQGAYEQYF. In nucleotides, the CDR3 is TGTGCCAGCTCACTGCAGGGGGCCTACGAGCAGTACTTC.

CDR3 loop: CASSDRYGYGYTF. DNA of the CDR3: TGTGCCAGCAGCGATAGGTATGGATATGGCTACACCTTC. This chain uses TRBV9 with TRBJ1-2; D call uncertain. There are 13 residues in the CDR3. V was clipped by 3 bases and J by 5 bases, with 11 bases between them. Germline loops: CDR1 SGDLS, CDR2 YYNGEE.